The T cell receptor (beta chain) under discussion was sequenced for a study of beta chain features in type 1 diabetes. For the study at large: Patients looked much like healthy donors when it came to age, gender and cell yields. Study-wide points: A moderate, significant TCRB CDR3 shortening appeared in type 1 diabetes across four CD4+ subsets.

Every bit of the isolated RNA underwent reverse transcription, so sequencing read expressed TCRB transcripts. Method: immunoSEQ multiplex PCR; TCRdb's copy keeps in-frame clones and lacks some. The table has about 280,000 clones, approximately 16% seen once. Each donor gave one heparinised blood draw averaging approximately 100 mL. Sorting based on CD45RO/CCR7/CD25/CD127/CD95/CD27 separated CD4+ naive, central memory, regulatory and stem cell-like memory cells. Details on this clone: Its matching antigen is unknown.

The CDR3 runs to 14 residues. Germline V gene data show CDR1 as MNHEY and CDR2 as SVGAGI. V was shortened by 7 bases and J by 8 bases, with 17 bases between the two germline ends. The chain is built from TRBV6-5 and TRBJ2-2; D perhaps matches TRBD2 (5 bases). The source is a man aged 18 to 29 with type 1 diabetes. The sequenced sample was naive CD4+ T cells from blood. In DNA, the CDR3 is TGTGCCAGCATCCTTAAAGGAGGCCCAGGGGAGCTGTTTTTT. The encoded protein is CASILKGGPGELFF.